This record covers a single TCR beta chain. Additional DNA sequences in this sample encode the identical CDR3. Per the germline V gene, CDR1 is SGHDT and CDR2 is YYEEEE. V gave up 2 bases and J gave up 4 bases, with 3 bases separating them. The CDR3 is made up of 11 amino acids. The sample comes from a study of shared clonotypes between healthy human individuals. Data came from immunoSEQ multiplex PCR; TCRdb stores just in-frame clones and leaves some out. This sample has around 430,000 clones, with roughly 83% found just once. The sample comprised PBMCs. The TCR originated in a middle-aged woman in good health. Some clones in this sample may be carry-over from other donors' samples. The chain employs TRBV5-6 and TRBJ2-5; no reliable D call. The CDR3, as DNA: TGTGCCAGCAGCTTAAGAGAGACCCAGTACTTC. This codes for CASSLRETQYF.